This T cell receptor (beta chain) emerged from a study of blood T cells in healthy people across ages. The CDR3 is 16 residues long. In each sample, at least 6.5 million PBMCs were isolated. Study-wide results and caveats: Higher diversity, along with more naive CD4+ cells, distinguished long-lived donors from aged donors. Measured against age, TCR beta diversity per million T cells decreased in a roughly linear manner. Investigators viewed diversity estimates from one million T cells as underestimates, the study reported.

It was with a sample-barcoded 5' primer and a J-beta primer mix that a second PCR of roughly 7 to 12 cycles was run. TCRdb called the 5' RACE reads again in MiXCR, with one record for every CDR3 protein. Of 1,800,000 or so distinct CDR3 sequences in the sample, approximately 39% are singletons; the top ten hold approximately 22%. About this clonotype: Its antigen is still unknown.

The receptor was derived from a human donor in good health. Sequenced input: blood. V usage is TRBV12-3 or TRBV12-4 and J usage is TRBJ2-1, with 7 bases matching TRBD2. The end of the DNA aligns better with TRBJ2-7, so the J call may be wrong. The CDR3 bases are TGTGCCAGCAGGAGACCGGGAGAATGGGACTACAATGAGCAGTACTTC. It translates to CASRRPGEWDYNEQYF.